In its sample, the clone carrying this T cell receptor (beta chain) was seen once. In the authors' workflow: Researchers report that nucleated cell counts were estimated from reference gene primer amplification. Using immunoSEQ multiplex PCR, the repertoire was profiled, and TCRdb retains in-frame clones only, with some absent. V and J calls and clone size are given by that table; D and trimming were obtained from the DNA. In the table there are approximately 120,000 clones, 70% to 80% of which are singletons. The sample originates from a study of blood T cell repertoires in COVID-19. Study at large: Material from acute and convalescent COVID-19 was sourced from the United States, Italy and Spain.

Trimming left V 4 bases short and J 0 bases short, with 14 bases between. CDR1 MNHEY and CDR2 SMNVEV come from the germline V gene (reference sequence). This CDR3 contains 16 residues. This clonotype originated in a man aged 35-49 years with active or convalescent COVID-19. V is TRBV27 and J is TRBJ2-3; tentatively, D is TRBD2 (5 bases). The specimen was peripheral blood. The CDR3 sequence: CASSSLGGPSTDTQYF. DNA of the CDR3: TGTGCCAGCAGTTCCCTCGGCGGGCCTAGCACAGATACGCAGTATTTT.